This TCR beta chain originates from a study of cytomegalovirus exposure and HLA in healthy donors. Broader study findings: Later analysis suggested most CMV-associated TCR beta chains were HLA-restricted. The authors confirmed in vitro that a few CMV-associated chains were specific for CMV antigens.

Concerning this clone: Its antigen is still unknown.

Germline CDR1 reads SGHNT; CDR2 reads YYREEE (reference sequence). CDR3 length equals 14 residues. V lost 4 bases to trimming and J lost 9 bases; unmatched junction nucleotides: 6. As for the donors, each was a healthy bone marrow donor. A multiplex PCR was run with 60 Vbeta primers and 13 Jbeta primers. Here immunoSEQ multiplex PCR was the method, and the copy in TCRdb shows in-frame clones only, minus some. The profile shows roughly 99,000 clones, 70% to 80% of them singletons. The chain combines TRBV5-4 with TRBJ2-1; TRBD2 aligns across 11 bases. This TCR came from a man aged 18 to 29 in good health and CMV-seronegative. Sequenced: PBMCs. CDR3 sequence: CASSHSGGASEQFF. In nucleotides, the CDR3 is TGTGCCAGCAGCCATAGCGGGGGGGCCAGTGAGCAGTTCTTC.